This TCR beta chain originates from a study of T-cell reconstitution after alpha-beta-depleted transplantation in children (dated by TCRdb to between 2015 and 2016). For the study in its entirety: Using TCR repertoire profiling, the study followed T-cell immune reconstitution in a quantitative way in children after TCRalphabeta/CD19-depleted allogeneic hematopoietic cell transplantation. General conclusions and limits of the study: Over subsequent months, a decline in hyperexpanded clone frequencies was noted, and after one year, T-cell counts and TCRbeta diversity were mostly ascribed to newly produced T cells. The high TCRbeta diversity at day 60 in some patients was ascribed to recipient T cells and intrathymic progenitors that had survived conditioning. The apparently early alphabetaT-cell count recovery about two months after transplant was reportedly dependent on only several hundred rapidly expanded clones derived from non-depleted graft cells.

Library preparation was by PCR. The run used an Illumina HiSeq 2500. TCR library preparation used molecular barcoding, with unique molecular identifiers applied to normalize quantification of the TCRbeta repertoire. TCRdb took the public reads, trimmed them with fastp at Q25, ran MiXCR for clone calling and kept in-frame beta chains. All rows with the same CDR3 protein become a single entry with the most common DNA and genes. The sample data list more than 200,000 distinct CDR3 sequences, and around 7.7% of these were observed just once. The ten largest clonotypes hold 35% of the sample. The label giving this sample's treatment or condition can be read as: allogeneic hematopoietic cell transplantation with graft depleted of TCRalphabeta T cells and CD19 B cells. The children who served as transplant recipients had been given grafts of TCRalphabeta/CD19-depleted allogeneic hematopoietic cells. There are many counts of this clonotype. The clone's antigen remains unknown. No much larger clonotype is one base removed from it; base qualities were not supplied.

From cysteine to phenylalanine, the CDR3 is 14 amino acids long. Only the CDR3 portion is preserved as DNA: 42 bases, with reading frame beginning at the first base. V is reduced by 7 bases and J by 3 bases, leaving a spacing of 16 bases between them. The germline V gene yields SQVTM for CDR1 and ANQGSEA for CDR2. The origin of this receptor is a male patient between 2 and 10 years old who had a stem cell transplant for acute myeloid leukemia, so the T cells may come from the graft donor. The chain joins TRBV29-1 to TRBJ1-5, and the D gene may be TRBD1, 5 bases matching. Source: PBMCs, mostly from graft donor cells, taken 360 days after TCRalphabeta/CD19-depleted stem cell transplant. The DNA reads TGCAGCGCAAGGCTGGGGGATTCCAATCAGCCCCAGCATTTT. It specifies CSARLGDSNQPQHF.